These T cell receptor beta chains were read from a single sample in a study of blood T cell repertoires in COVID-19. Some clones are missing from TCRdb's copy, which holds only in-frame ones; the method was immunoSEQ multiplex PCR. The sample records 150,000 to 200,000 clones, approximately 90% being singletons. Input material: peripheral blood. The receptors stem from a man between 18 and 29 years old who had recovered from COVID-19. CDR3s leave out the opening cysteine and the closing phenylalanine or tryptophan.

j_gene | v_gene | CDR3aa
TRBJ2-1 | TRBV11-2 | ASSFRDSYNEQF
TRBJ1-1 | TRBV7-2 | ASSLNESGGAF
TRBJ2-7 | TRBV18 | ASSRDRDTYEQY
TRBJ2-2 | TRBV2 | ASSSGRASTGELF
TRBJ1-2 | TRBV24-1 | ATSDSTGGGELYGYT
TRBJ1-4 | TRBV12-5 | ASGPPAGSTNEKLF
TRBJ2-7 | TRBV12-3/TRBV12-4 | ASSRTGAYEQY
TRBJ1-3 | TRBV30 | AWRRSDSGNTIY
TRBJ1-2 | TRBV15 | ATSRDFQDGYT
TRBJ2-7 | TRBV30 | AWSVRGREERGEQY
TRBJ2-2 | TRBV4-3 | ASSSRLAGLTGELF
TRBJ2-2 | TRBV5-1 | ASSLDQSSRGELF
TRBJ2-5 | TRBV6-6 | ASSYGGGDQETQY
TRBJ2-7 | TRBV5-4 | ASSLAGTGSHEQY
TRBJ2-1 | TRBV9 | ASSIAGATYNEQF
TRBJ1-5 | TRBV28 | ASIPYRGDQPQH
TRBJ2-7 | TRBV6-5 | ASRRDSSYEQY
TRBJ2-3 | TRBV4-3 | ASSQDWAGLAGATDTQY